This TCR beta chain was observed in a study of T cell clusters in autoimmune cytopenias. The CDR3 has 16 residues. Germline CDR1 and CDR2: MNHNY and SVGAGI (reference sequence). TRB rearrangements were amplified by touch-down multiplex PCR with mixed TRB-A/B primers. TCRdb re-called the multiplex PCR reads, yielding one record per CDR3 amino acid sequence without DNA. In all, the sample yields around 4,200 distinct CDR3 sequences. TRB was amplified from about 260 ng of peripheral blood genomic DNA per sample. This TCR was sampled from a human donor with an autoimmune cytopenia or autoimmune hepatitis (not recorded which). The genes are TRBV6-6 and TRBJ2-3; TCRdb's D gene call, TRBD2, goes unchecked for lack of DNA. Sequenced sample: peripheral blood. CDR3 amino acids: CASSYGLAGGSDTQYF.